The T cell receptor beta chain under discussion was sequenced for a study of metastatic and nonmetastatic thyroid tumors. Study details: The comparison covered peripheral blood and tumor or nodule tissue in malignant and benign thyroid patients.

Whole-study results and caveats: For both blood and tumor, malignant thyroid tumors reportedly showed significantly higher TCR beta diversity than benign nodules did.

Patients were all untreated before their thyroid surgery. Original handling: The authors used CDR3 differences across clinicopathological groups to build a distant-metastasis classifier for papillary thyroid cancer. TCRdb re-clonotyped the PCR reads via MiXCR. The V and J calls come from TCRdb's annotation, not from the publication. This sample carries more than 35,000 clones, 17% of them seen once, and the ten largest clones take 6.2%. This clone was observed at least ten times. What it recognizes is unknown. This CDR3 has 15 residues. J lost 7 bases, V lost 3 bases, and 6 bases had no gene match. Per germline, CDR1 MDHEN and CDR2 SYDVKM.

Sequencing input: blood. This chain joins TRBV28 and TRBJ1-1; 12 bases agree with TRBD1. The TCR comes from a male donor with papillary thyroid cancer or a benign thyroid nodule (not recorded which). Some clones in this sample may be carry-over from other donors' samples. The CDR3 sequence: CASSLGTGGLGEAFF. The DNA of the CDR3 is TGTGCCAGCAGTTTGGGGACAGGGGGCTTGGGTGAAGCTTTCTTT.